This T cell receptor (beta chain) was recorded in a study of identical twins. This clonotype turned up a few times. Its specificity is unknown. cDNA molecules carried unique molecular identifiers, and template switching added a universal primer site. Each CDR3 protein is one row after TCRdb ran MiXCR on the 5' RACE reads. The data show some 1,700,000 distinct CDR3 sequences, around 29% seen once. This CDR3 is 16 amino acids long. Trimming took 0 bases from V and 5 from J, leaving 19 bases between them. Germline CDR1 is DFQATT and CDR2 is SNEGSKA (reference sequence). General study findings and limits: High-abundance cord blood beta clonotypes had fewer insertions; memory repertoires showed none. Modeled out-of-frame TCR alpha sharing in monozygotic twins fell below observed levels.

The receptor was isolated from a newborn girl in good health. The chain is built from TRBV20-1 and TRBJ1-1; D is uncertain. The sample taken for sequencing was cord blood. The CDR3 nucleotides read TGCAGTGCTAGAGATGCTATAGGCAGAGTTCGGACTGAAGCTTTCTTT. Its protein product is CSARDAIGRVRTEAFF.